A single sample gave rise to the 9 T cell receptor beta chains below, sequenced in a study of neoadjuvant nivolumab and ipilimumab in lung cancer. Assay used: immunoSEQ multiplex PCR; TCRdb lists only in-frame clones, some missing. The data contain some 20,000 clones, 60% to 80% of them singletons. The starting material was tumor tissue, obtained after neoadjuvant nivolumab, alone or with ipilimumab, at or shortly before surgery. Receptors originate from an adult with non-small cell lung cancer.

The chain joins TRBV7-6 to TRBJ1-1; no clear D gene. This CDR3 spans 14 amino acids. Germline-derived CDR1 and CDR2 are SGHVS and FNYEAQ. Trimming pared 5 bases from V and 0 bases from J, leaving 10 bases between. CDR3 residues: CASSPGFLNTEAFF. The DNA for the CDR3 is TGTGCCAGCAGCCCAGGATTCTTGAACACTGAAGCTTTCTTT. The whole variable domain, remainder taken from reference TRBV7-6 and TRBJ1-1, is GAGVSQSPRYKVTKRGQDVALRCDPISGHVSLYWYRQALGQGPEFLTYFNYEAQQDKSGLPNDRFSAERPEGSISTLTIQRTEQRDSAMYRCASSPGFLNTEAFFGQGTRLTVV.

This rearrangement joins TRBV7-2 to TRBJ2-3, with no clear D. Germline V gives CDR1 SGHTA, CDR2 FQGNSA. This CDR3 comprises 13 residues. V lost 2 bases, J lost 6 bases, and 9 bases lay in between. DNA of the CDR3: TGTGCCAGCAGCTTACTTAAGTACGATACGCAGTATTTT. Protein product: CASSLLKYDTQYF.

The count of this clone is one. V usage is TRBV18 and J usage is TRBJ2-3, with TRBD1 matching 7 bases. The junction had 13 bases not matched to a gene; V was cut back by 6 bases and J by 4 bases. The CDR3 is made up of 16 amino acids. Germline assignment: CDR1 KGHSH and CDR2 LQKENI. The CDR3 here is CASSTTGASSADTQYF. As DNA, the CDR3 is TGTGCCAGCTCGACAACAGGGGCGAGTAGCGCAGATACGCAGTATTTT.

The chain employs TRBV5-1 and TRBJ2-2; D tentatively reads TRBD1 or TRBD2 (6 bases each). This CDR3 has 19 amino acids. Between the trimmed V and J ends, which lost 3 bases and 5 bases, there was a span of 26 bases. The germline V gene has CDR1 SGHRS and CDR2 YFSETQ. The CDR3 sequence: CASSWGASNSLRRTGELFF. Here the CDR3 DNA reads TGCGCCAGCAGCTGGGGGGCAAGTAATTCTTTACGTCGGACCGGGGAGCTGTTTTTT. Based on the CDR3 plus reference TRBV5-1 and TRBJ2-2, the full variable domain is KAGVTQTPRYLIKTRGQQVTLSCSPISGHRSVSWYQQTPGQGLQFLFEYFSETQRNKGNFPGRFSGRQFSNSRSEMNVSTLELGDSALYLCASSWGASNSLRRTGELFFGEGSRLTVL.

The genes are TRBV7-8 and TRBJ1-6; the D gene is possibly TRBD1 (5 bases). The V gene lost 3 bases and the J gene lost 7 bases, with 10 bases spanning the gap. The CDR3 loop spans 14 amino acids. Germline CDR1 SGHVS, CDR2 FQNEAQ. The CDR3 bases are TGTGCCAGCAGCTTGGGGACGCCAAATTCACCCCTCCACTTT. Protein: CASSLGTPNSPLHF.

The genes are TRBV7-3 and TRBJ1-2, with D possibly matching TRBD1 (5 bases). CDR3 length equals 13 residues. The germline V gene encodes CDR1 SGHTA and CDR2 FQGTGA. Trimming cost V 5 bases and J 4 bases, with 11 bases left between them. CDR3 loop: CASSRDTGYGYTF. CDR3 in DNA: TGTGCCAGCAGCCGGGATACAGGCTATGGCTACACCTTC.

The chain recombines TRBV14 with TRBJ1-2; D remains ambiguous. The CDR3 is 15 residues long. V lost 0 bases and J lost 2, with 10 bases in between. Germline lookup yields CDR1 SGHDN and CDR2 FVKESK. The CDR3 sequence: CASSQDRTENYGYTF. DNA of the CDR3: TGTGCCAGCAGCCAAGATCGCACGGAAAACTATGGCTACACCTTC. The whole variable domain, remainder taken from reference TRBV14 and TRBJ1-2, is EAGVTQFPSHSVIEKGQTVTLRCDPISGHDNLYWYRRVMGKEIKFLLHFVKESKQDESGMPNNRFLAERTGGTYSTLKVQPAELEDSGVYFCASSQDRTENYGYTFGSGTRLTVV.

In regard to this clone: At one of its ends the junction is not consistent with the germline gene, which may arise from a read error. CDR3 nucleotides: TGTGCTAGCAGCCCCCTCAGCGGGGGGGGACGGGAGACCCAGTACTTC. Amino acids: CASSPLSGGGRETQYF. V and J are TRBV7-7 and TRBJ2-5; 10 bases align to TRBD2. The CDR3 has 16 residues. Germline V gene data show CDR1 as SSHAT and CDR2 as FNYEAQ (reference sequence).

The chain combines TRBV7-3 with TRBJ2-7; TRBD1 or TRBD2 may be the D gene (5 bases each). The CDR3 is 15 amino acids. V lost 2 bases to trimming and J lost 1 base, with 12 bases between them. Germline values: CDR1 SGHTA, CDR2 FQGTGA. The CDR3 spells CASSLEGTGSYEQYF. The CDR3 nucleotides are TGTGCCAGCAGCTTAGAAGGGACGGGTTCCTACGAGCAGTACTTC. Combining the CDR3 with reference TRBV7-3 and TRBJ2-7 gives the whole variable domain GAGVSQTPSNKVTEKGKYVELRCDPISGHTALYWYRQSLGQGPEFLIYFQGTGAADDSGLPNDRFFAVRPEGSVSTLKIQRTERGDSAVYLCASSLEGTGSYEQYFGPGTRLTVT.